Sequencing of this T cell receptor beta chain was carried out in a study of T cell repertoires in cytomegalovirus infection. TCRdb re-called the reads with MiXCR, one entry per CDR3 protein. The sample consists of 200,000 to 300,000 distinct CDR3 sequences, around 8.7% of them appearing once. This clonotype has only a few counts. V lost 6 bases to trimming and J lost 5 bases; unmatched junction nucleotides: 12. There are 15 residues in the CDR3. Germline CDR1 is DFQATT and CDR2 is SNEGSKA (reference sequence). The source of this sequence is a human donor in good health (CMV status not recorded). Some clones in this sample may be carry-over from other donors' samples. Sequencing was done on a sample of PBMCs. This chain connects TRBV20-1 to TRBJ2-1; 8 positions agree with TRBD1. CDR3 coding DNA: TGCAGTGCCGCAAAGGCGGGACAGGAGAACAATGAGCAGTTCTTC. Amino acid sequence: CSAAKAGQENNEQFF.